This T cell receptor beta chain emerged from a study of glioma-infiltrating T cells. This clonotype was seen a few times. Its antigen is as yet unknown. One end of the junction is discordant with germline, which a read error may explain. The CDR3 has 14 residues. CDR1 and CDR2 from the germline V gene are LNHDA and SQIVND (reference sequence). Amplification of TCR alpha and beta CDR3 regions from RNA used iRepertoire nested multiplex PCR. Tissue mRNA or PBMC total RNA, about 85-400 ng, went into one-step reverse transcription and amplification. TCRdb re-analysed the multiplex PCR reads in MiXCR, keeping a single row per CDR3 protein. Altogether fewer than 200,000 distinct CDR3 sequences are present, roughly two fifths being singletons, with the ten largest covering about 5.2%. The study, taken as a whole, reports: Only very few CDR3 sequences appeared in both tissue and blood. Above-expected tissue-blood divergence occurred in all gliomas, most in low-grade ones.

This receptor was identified in a human donor with low-grade glioma or glioblastoma, undergoing nonglioma brain surgery, or in good health (not recorded which). The chain employs TRBV19 and TRBJ2-7; D not certain. The sample taken for sequencing was glioma tissue, nonneoplastic brain tissue, or PBMCs (not recorded which). The CDR3 is CAISTADGSYEQYF. In DNA, the CDR3 is TGTGCCATTAGTACCGCGGACGGGTCCTACGAGCAGTACTTC.